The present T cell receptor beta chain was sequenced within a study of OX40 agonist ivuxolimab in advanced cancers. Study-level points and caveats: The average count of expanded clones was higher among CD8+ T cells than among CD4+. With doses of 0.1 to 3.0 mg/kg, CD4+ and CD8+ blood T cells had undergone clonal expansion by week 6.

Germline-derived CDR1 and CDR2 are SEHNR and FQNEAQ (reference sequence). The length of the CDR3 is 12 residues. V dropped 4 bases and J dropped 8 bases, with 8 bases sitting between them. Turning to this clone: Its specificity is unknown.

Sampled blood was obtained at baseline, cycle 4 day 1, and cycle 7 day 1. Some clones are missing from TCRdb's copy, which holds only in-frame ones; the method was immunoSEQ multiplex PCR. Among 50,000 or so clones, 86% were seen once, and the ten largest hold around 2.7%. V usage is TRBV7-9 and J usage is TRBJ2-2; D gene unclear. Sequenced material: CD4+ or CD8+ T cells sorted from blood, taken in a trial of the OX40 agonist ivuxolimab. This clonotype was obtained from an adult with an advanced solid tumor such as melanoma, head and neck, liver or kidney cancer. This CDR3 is CASSSSSGELFF. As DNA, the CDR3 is TGTGCCAGCAGCTCCAGTTCAGGGGAGCTGTTTTTT.